One and the same sample provided the 31 T cell receptor beta chains below, sequenced in a study of T-cell reconstitution after alpha-beta-depleted transplantation in children. Unique molecular identifiers were built into the TCRbeta library. TCRdb reanalysed the PCR reads using MiXCR and keeps one entry per CDR3 protein. Of over 200,000 distinct CDR3 sequences detected, approximately 17% appear once; the ten largest clones hold 43%. Source: PBMCs, mostly from graft donor cells, taken 360 days after TCRalphabeta/CD19-depleted stem cell transplant. The receptor source for this set is a male patient under 10 years old who had a stem cell transplant for acute lymphoblastic leukemia, so the T cells may come from the graft donor.

The chain is built from TRBV12-3 or TRBV12-4 and TRBJ2-5; the match to TRBD2 covers 8 bases. The CDR3 covers 16 residues. The J segment lost 1 base and the V segment lost 3 bases, leaving 7 bases of the junction unmatched. The CDR3: CASSFQQTSGQETQYF. The DNA of the CDR3 is TGTGCCAGCAGTTTCCAACAAACTAGCGGCCAAGAGACCCAGTACTTC.

The sample holds many counts of this clonotype. V usage is TRBV27 and J usage is TRBJ2-1; the match to TRBD2 covers 9 bases. V was clipped by 3 bases and J by 6 bases; unmatched bases: 9. The CDR3 runs 16 residues. Germline lookup yields CDR1 MNHEY and CDR2 SMNVEV (reference sequence). CDR3 DNA: TGTGCCAGCAGTTTGGCTAGCGGGGCATACTCCAATGAGCAGTTCTTC. Translated, it gives CASSLASGAYSNEQFF.

The chain employs TRBV24-1 and TRBJ2-2; D gene uncertain. Trimming took 2 bases from V and 10 from J, leaving 13 bases between them. The CDR3 sequence is 14 residues long. Germline values: CDR1 KGHDR, CDR2 SFDVKD. CDR3 nucleotides: TGTGCCACCAGTGATTGGCGCGAGGCCCCGGAGCTGTTTTTT. Translation: CATSDWREAPELFF.

This clonotype was detected a few times. The rearrangement joins TRBV12-3 or TRBV12-4 to TRBJ2-1; unclear D gene. This CDR3 is 14 amino acids long. Trimming stripped 4 bases from V and 10 bases from J, with 17 bases between. The CDR3 here is CASSSLLKTGEQFF. The CDR3 DNA follows: TGTGCCAGCAGTTCCCTTTTGAAAACCGGGGAGCAGTTCTTC.

This chain's CDR3 is CASSSEGGGYTF. The DNA for the CDR3 is TGTGCCAGCAGCTCGGAAGGTGGCGGCTACACCTTC. The rearrangement joins TRBV6-6 to TRBJ1-2; no firm D call. Germline CDR1 is MNHNY and CDR2 is SVGAGI (reference sequence). The CDR3 is 12 amino acids. The V and J ends lost 6 bases and 8 bases respectively, with 13 bases between them.

CDR3 DNA sequence: TGCAGTGCTCAGACAGGAGTGGATGAGCAGTTCTTC. Translation: CSAQTGVDEQFF. The rearrangement links TRBV20-1 to TRBJ2-1; TRBD1 might be the D (6 bases). Trimming stripped 5 bases from V and 8 bases from J, with 13 bases between. Germline CDR1 DFQATT, CDR2 SNEGSKA (reference sequence). The CDR3 consists of 12 residues.

This sequence joins TRBV27 and TRBJ2-7; 8 bases are shared with TRBD2. J gave up 0 bases and V 2 bases, and 3 bases lay outside the gene matches. Germline V gene lookup returns CDR1 MNHEY and CDR2 SMNVEV (reference sequence). This CDR3 spans 15 amino acids. The CDR3, as DNA: TGTGCCAGCAGTTTAAACGCGGGAGGCTCCTACGAGCAGTACTTC. Translation gives CASSLNAGGSYEQYF.

In this sample, this clonotype turned up many times. The chain carries TRBV7-9 and TRBJ1-1; 7 bases fit TRBD1. The CDR3 totals 14 residues. With V trimmed by 3 bases and J by 1 base, 2 bases remained unmatched. Per germline, CDR1 SEHNR and CDR2 FQNEAQ (reference sequence). This CDR3 reads CASSFGTENTEAFF. The CDR3 coding sequence is TGTGCCAGCAGCTTCGGGACAGAGAACACTGAAGCTTTCTTT.

The genes are TRBV30 and TRBJ1-1; a possible D gene is TRBD1 (6 bases). Germline values: CDR1 GTSNPN, CDR2 SVGIG (reference sequence). V lost 3 bases and J lost 1, with 15 bases in between. The CDR3 totals 15 residues. CDR3 amino acids: CAWRPPGTPNTEAFF. The CDR3 DNA sequence: TGTGCCTGGAGACCCCCCGGGACACCGAACACTGAAGCTTTCTTT.

This clonotype was detected a few times. The V call is TRBV18, the J call TRBJ2-1; no firm D call. The CDR3 totals 15 residues. V gave up 4 bases and J gave up 1 base, with 11 bases separating them. From germline, CDR1 is KGHSH and CDR2 LQKENI. The CDR3 DNA follows: TGTGCCAGCTCACTAGCACCCCTGTCCTACAATGAGCAGTTCTTC. Amino acids: CASSLAPLSYNEQFF.

The CDR3 sequence is CASSQDLTSGRNEQFF. CDR3 bases: TGTGCCAGCAGCCAAGATCTGACTAGCGGGAGAAATGAGCAGTTCTTC. This chain uses TRBV3-1 with TRBJ2-1, with 12 bases fitting TRBD2. The CDR3 totals 16 residues. The V segment lost 0 bases and the J segment 7 bases; nucleotides outside the gene matches: 4. CDR1 is LGHDT, CDR2 YNNKEL, per germline (reference sequence).

The V gene is TRBV5-1, the J gene TRBJ2-7, with D unclear. This CDR3 has 13 residues. CDR1 SGHRS and CDR2 YFSETQ come from the germline V gene. The germline V and J ends were trimmed by 0 bases and 7 bases, with 11 bases remaining between them. The DNA of the CDR3 is TGCGCCAGCAGCTTGGCTTCCCTTCAAGAGCAGTACTTC. It yields the protein CASSLASLQEQYF.

The chain is built from TRBV15 and TRBJ2-7; D might be TRBD1 (6 bases). The V gene lost 1 base and the J gene lost 5 bases, with 15 bases spanning the gap. Germline V gene lookup returns CDR1 LNHNV and CDR2 YYDKDF (reference sequence). CDR3 size: 15 residues. In DNA, the CDR3 is TGTGCCACCAGCAGAGTTGGGGCCTCAGGGGACGAGCAGTACTTC. Translation gives CATSRVGASGDEQYF.

The chain combines TRBV6-5 with TRBJ2-7, with D tentatively TRBD1 (6 bases). CDR1 and CDR2 (germline): MNHEY, SVGAGI. CDR3 size: 17 residues. The V end was cut by 0 bases, the J end by 2 bases, with 17 bases between. Written as DNA, the CDR3 is TGTGCCAGCAGTTACTCGGCCTACTCCGGGACACCCTACGAGCAGTACTTC. The encoded protein is CASSYSAYSGTPYEQYF.

The sample holds many counts of this clonotype. This chain links TRBV4-3 with TRBJ2-2, with a tentative D call TRBD2 (5 bases). Between the trimmed V and J ends, which lost 4 bases and 9 bases, there was a span of 15 bases. Germline V gene sequence: CDR1 LGHNA, CDR2 YSLEER. The CDR3 has 14 residues. This CDR3 reads CASSPGLSLRELFF. The CDR3 DNA is TGCGCCAGCAGCCCAGGACTCTCCCTAAGGGAGCTGTTTTTT.

The chain recombines TRBV7-8 with TRBJ2-5; 9 bases map to TRBD2. Germline assignment: CDR1 SGHVS and CDR2 FQNEAQ. This CDR3 contains 16 residues. V lost 4 bases, J lost 4 bases, and 10 bases stayed unmatched. The CDR3: CASSYSTAGGGETQYF. The CDR3 DNA follows: TGTGCCAGCAGCTACTCGACCGCGGGGGGGGGAGAGACCCAGTACTTC.

The chain links TRBV28 to TRBJ2-7; TRBD1 aligns across 12 bases. CDR1 is MDHEN, CDR2 SYDVKM, per germline. The CDR3 sequence is 19 residues long. J was trimmed by 0 bases and V by 1 base; bases with no gene match: 10. CDR3 sequence (DNA): TGTGCCAGCAGTTTATATTATCTCCCGGGACAGGGGGCCTCCTACGAGCAGTACTTC. Protein: CASSLYYLPGQGASYEQYF.

This chain connects TRBV7-2 to TRBJ1-1; D remains unclear. V lost 5 bases and J 1 base, leaving 11 bases between the germline ends. Per germline, CDR1 SGHTA and CDR2 FQGNSA. This CDR3 region has 14 residues. The CDR3 sequence is CASSARAWNTEAFF. CDR3 DNA: TGTGCCAGCAGCGCGCGGGCCTGGAACACTGAAGCTTTCTTT.

The CDR3 bases are TGCGCCAGCAGCCAAGATCATCCGGGATCCTACGAGCAGTACTTC. Protein sequence: CASSQDHPGSYEQYF. The chain combines TRBV4-3 with TRBJ2-7; a possible D gene is TRBD2 (5 bases). From germline, CDR1 is LGHNA and CDR2 YSLEER. V shed 0 bases and J shed 1 base, with 10 bases lying between them. The CDR3 extends over 15 amino acids.

The chain couples TRBV20-1 to TRBJ2-1, with D possibly called TRBD1 or TRBD2 (5 bases each). CDR1 is DFQATT and CDR2 is SNEGSKA in the germline V gene (reference sequence). The CDR3 covers 14 residues. Between the trimmed V and J ends, which lost 5 bases and 7 bases, there was a span of 18 bases. For the CDR3, the DNA is TGCAGTGCTGGGGACGGGACGCGGTGGAATGAGCAGTTCTTC. This codes for CSAGDGTRWNEQFF.

The sample holds a few counts of this clonotype. J is TRBJ1-2 and V is TRBV7-9, with 10 bases that match TRBD1. J lost 4 bases, V lost 5 bases, and 10 bases had no gene match. The CDR3 totals 16 residues. Germline V gene lookup returns CDR1 SEHNR and CDR2 FQNEAQ (reference sequence). CDR3 sequence (DNA): TGTGCCAGCAGCGGATTCGCCGGGACAGGGGTCTATGGCTACACCTTC. Translated: CASSGFAGTGVYGYTF.

This clonotype appeared many times. The chain uses TRBV6-4 and TRBJ1-2, with unresolved D. Germline V CDR1 and CDR2: MRHNA, SNTAGT. Between the trimmed V and J ends, which lost 7 bases and 0 bases, there was a span of 12 bases. The CDR3 has 14 residues. Written as DNA, the CDR3 is TGTGCCAGCACCCAAATAGGAGCTAACTATGGCTACACCTTC. It specifies CASTQIGANYGYTF.

This clonotype appeared many times. The chain joins TRBV29-1 to TRBJ2-5; no clear D. The CDR3 length is 17 residues. The germline V gene encodes CDR1 SQVTM and CDR2 ANQGSEA. The V end lost 0 bases, the J end lost 3 bases, and 20 bases lay between the germline ends. CDR3: CSVEEGKHKGSKETQYF. For the CDR3, the DNA is TGCAGCGTTGAAGAGGGGAAACATAAAGGATCCAAAGAGACCCAGTACTTC. The full variable domain, with the rest looked up from reference TRBV29-1 and TRBJ2-5, is SAVISQKPSRDICQRGTSLTIQCQVDSQVTMMFWYRQQPGQSLTLIATANQGSEATYESGFVIDKFPISRPNLTFSTLTVSNMSPEDSSIYLCSVEEGKHKGSKETQYFGPGTRLLVL.

This clonotype was counted only a few times. V gene TRBV12-3 or TRBV12-4 combines with J gene TRBJ2-5; a possible D gene is TRBD2 (5 bases). With 2 bases removed from V and 4 bases from J, the gap between germline ends came to 11 bases. The CDR3 is 14 residues long. The CDR3 DNA reads TGTGCCAGCAGTTTACGGGGTGCAGGAGAGACCCAGTACTTC. This encodes CASSLRGAGETQYF.

Only one count was recorded for this clonotype. CDR3 in amino acids: CSAILVGNNEQFF. The DNA for the CDR3 is TGCAGTGCTATCCTCGTAGGGAACAATGAGCAGTTCTTC. The chain recombines TRBV20-1 with TRBJ2-1, with D uncertain. Germline-derived CDR1 and CDR2 are DFQATT and SNEGSKA (reference sequence). V dropped 4 bases and J dropped 5 bases, with 12 bases sitting between them. This CDR3 region has 13 residues.

V is TRBV11-2 and J is TRBJ2-7; unclear D gene. CDR3 length: 15 residues. Germline loops: CDR1 SGHAT, CDR2 FQNNGV. Trimming stripped 4 bases from V and 6 bases from J, with 19 bases between. CDR3 nucleotide sequence: TGTGCCAGCAGCTCAGCGTGGCGCAGGTCTTCCGAGCAGTACTTC. Translating gives CASSSAWRRSSEQYF.

This clonotype was recorded at least ten times. The chain links TRBV5-1 to TRBJ2-1; TRBD2 agrees at 11 bases. Trimming cost V 2 bases and J 6 bases; bases outside gene matches: 4. This CDR3 region has 15 residues. CDR1 and CDR2 (germline): SGHRS, YFSETQ. The DNA for the CDR3 is TGCGCCAGCAGCTTAAGACTAGCGGGGTCCAATGAGCAGTTCTTC. It is translated as CASSLRLAGSNEQFF.

V is TRBV6-2 or TRBV6-3 and J is TRBJ1-1, with TRBD1 as a possible D gene (5 bases). Germline values: CDR1 MNHEY, CDR2 SVGEGT. This CDR3 is 13 amino acids long. V was clipped by 2 bases and J by 8 bases, with 12 bases between them. The CDR3 reads CASSYERQKEAFF. The CDR3 DNA is TGTGCCAGCAGTTACGAAAGACAGAAAGAAGCTTTCTTT.

The genes are TRBV4-1 and TRBJ2-1; weak D call: TRBD2 (6 bases). Germline CDR1 reads MGHRA; CDR2 reads YSYEKL. There are 16 residues in the CDR3. V dropped 2 bases and J dropped 3 bases, with 14 bases sitting between them. In DNA, the CDR3 is TGCGCCAGCAGCCAATCTCGTGGGACTTTCTACAATGAGCAGTTCTTC. Its protein product is CASSQSRGTFYNEQFF.

V and J are TRBV5-1 and TRBJ2-7; 10 bases line up with TRBD2. Germline CDR1 reads SGHRS; CDR2 reads YFSETQ. CDR3 length: 16 amino acids. V gave up 2 bases and J gave up 2 bases; unmatched junction bases: 7. CDR3 DNA: TGCGCCAGCAGCTTCCTAGCGGGGGCTTCAACCTACGAGCAGTACTTC. It is translated as CASSFLAGASTYEQYF.

This clonotype appeared many times. V usage is TRBV5-1 and J usage is TRBJ1-1; D is possibly TRBD1 (5 bases). This CDR3 has 16 residues. The germline V gene encodes CDR1 SGHRS and CDR2 YFSETQ. V lost 4 bases to trimming and J lost 4 bases, with 20 bases between them. Here the CDR3 reads CASSLVGDGRGTEAFF. DNA for the CDR3: TGCGCCAGCAGCCTTGTAGGGGACGGGAGAGGCACTGAAGCTTTCTTT.